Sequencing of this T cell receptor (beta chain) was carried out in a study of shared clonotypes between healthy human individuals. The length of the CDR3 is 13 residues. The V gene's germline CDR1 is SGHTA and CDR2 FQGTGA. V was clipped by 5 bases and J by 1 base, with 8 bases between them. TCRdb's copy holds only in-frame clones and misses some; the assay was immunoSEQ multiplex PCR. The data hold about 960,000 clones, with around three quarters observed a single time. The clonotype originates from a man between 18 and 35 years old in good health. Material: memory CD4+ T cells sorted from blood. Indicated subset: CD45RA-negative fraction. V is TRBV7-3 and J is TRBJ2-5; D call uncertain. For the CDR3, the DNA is TGTGCCAGCAGCCCCGGAGCCCAAGAGACCCAGTACTTC. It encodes CASSPGAQETQYF.